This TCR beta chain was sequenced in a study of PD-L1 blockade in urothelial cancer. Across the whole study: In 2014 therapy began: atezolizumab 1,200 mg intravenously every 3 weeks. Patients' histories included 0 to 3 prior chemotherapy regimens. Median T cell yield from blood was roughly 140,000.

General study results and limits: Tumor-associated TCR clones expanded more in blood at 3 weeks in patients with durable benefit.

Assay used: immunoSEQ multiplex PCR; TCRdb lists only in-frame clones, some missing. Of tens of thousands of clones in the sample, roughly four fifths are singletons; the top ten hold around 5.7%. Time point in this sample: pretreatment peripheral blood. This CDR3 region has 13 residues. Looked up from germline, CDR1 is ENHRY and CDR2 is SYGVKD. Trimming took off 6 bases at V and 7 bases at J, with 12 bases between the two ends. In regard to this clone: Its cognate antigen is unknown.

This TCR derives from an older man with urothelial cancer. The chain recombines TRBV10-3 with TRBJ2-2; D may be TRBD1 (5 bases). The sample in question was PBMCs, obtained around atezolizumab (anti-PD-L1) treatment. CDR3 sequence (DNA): TGTGCCATCAGCTTCCAGGGTATCGGGGAGCTGTTTTTT. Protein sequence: CAISFQGIGELFF.